These T cell receptor beta chains were read from a single sample in a study of T cells in localized non-small cell lung cancer. Libraries were prepared by immunoSEQ multiplex PCR; TCRdb keeps only in-frame clonotypes and omits some of them. Here the sample spans 31,000 or so clones, 80% being singletons. Sequencing used peripheral blood, obtained before any cancer treatment. The origin of the receptors is an older male donor with stage III squamous cell lung carcinoma. CDR3s leave out the opening cysteine and the closing phenylalanine or tryptophan.

cdr3_length: 14; v_call: TRBV19; j_call: TRBJ1-2; cdr3_aa: ASSINPIRGRDGYT
cdr3_length: 12; v_call: TRBV7-9; j_call: TRBJ2-2; cdr3_aa: ASSLAQVTGELF
cdr3_length: 12; v_call: TRBV5-6; j_call: TRBJ2-7; cdr3_aa: ASSLTVVPYEQY
cdr3_length: 15; v_call: TRBV7-2; j_call: TRBJ1-3; cdr3_aa: ASSLDGAQLSGNTIY
cdr3_length: 13; v_call: TRBV7-9; j_call: TRBJ1-2; cdr3_aa: ASSPVQGMIVGYT
cdr3_length: 12; v_call: TRBV19; j_call: TRBJ2-2; cdr3_aa: ASSMKGWTGELF
cdr3_length: 13; v_call: TRBV9; j_call: TRBJ2-1; cdr3_aa: ASSLGLAGSAEQF
cdr3_length: 16; v_call: TRBV4-3; j_call: TRBJ2-3; cdr3_aa: ASSQGFGVWKSTDTQY
cdr3_length: 14; v_call: TRBV6-1; j_call: TRBJ2-5; cdr3_aa: ASSEARLGNSGTQY
cdr3_length: 11; v_call: TRBV6-1; j_call: TRBJ1-2; cdr3_aa: ASVGQHAEGYT
cdr3_length: 14; v_call: TRBV28; j_call: TRBJ1-2; cdr3_aa: ASSSAAPGQVGGYT
cdr3_length: 13; v_call: TRBV6-1; j_call: TRBJ1-2; cdr3_aa: ASSAQAGGNYGYT
cdr3_length: 14; v_call: TRBV19; j_call: TRBJ1-1; cdr3_aa: ASRFWQPPRDTEAF
cdr3_length: 15; v_call: TRBV19; j_call: TRBJ2-6; cdr3_aa: ASRPREGLSGANVLT
cdr3_length: 14; v_call: TRBV7-2; j_call: TRBJ2-3; cdr3_aa: ASSLTPGQRTDTQY
cdr3_length: 14; v_call: TRBV19; j_call: TRBJ2-7; cdr3_aa: ASSPGRGQVTYEQY
cdr3_length: 14; v_call: TRBV6-5; j_call: TRBJ1-4; cdr3_aa: ASSYGRLDSGEKLF
cdr3_length: 12; v_call: TRBV9; j_call: TRBJ1-4; cdr3_aa: ASSAGDPKEKLF
cdr3_length: 14; v_call: TRBV19; j_call: TRBJ2-1; cdr3_aa: ASTAVSGGPYNEQF
cdr3_length: 17; v_call: TRBV19; j_call: TRBJ1-4; cdr3_aa: ASSIAFTSVRGTNEKLF
cdr3_length: 14; v_call: TRBV4-3; j_call: TRBJ1-5; cdr3_aa: ASSAREQGSNQPQH
cdr3_length: 12; v_call: TRBV27; j_call: TRBJ1-2; cdr3_aa: ASSPGGVATGYT
cdr3_length: 13; v_call: TRBV6-1; j_call: TRBJ1-4; cdr3_aa: ASTEGGAVNEKLF
cdr3_length: 13; v_call: TRBV4-3; j_call: TRBJ1-2; cdr3_aa: ASSQAGRGGFGYT
cdr3_length: 12; v_call: TRBV7-8; j_call: TRBJ2-5; cdr3_aa: ASSGRRGQETQY
cdr3_length: 11; v_call: TRBV6-5; j_call: TRBJ2-7; cdr3_aa: ASSFSSSYEQY
cdr3_length: 13; v_call: TRBV7-2; j_call: TRBJ1-5; cdr3_aa: AGSPTWLSNQPQH
cdr3_length: 10; v_call: TRBV2; j_call: TRBJ1-2; cdr3_aa: ASKVTGVGYT
cdr3_length: 13; v_call: TRBV28; j_call: TRBJ1-6; cdr3_aa: ASSPMGLQDSPLH
cdr3_length: 11; v_call: TRBV6-5; j_call: TRBJ2-2; cdr3_aa: ASSPSDTGELF
cdr3_length: 15; v_call: TRBV28; j_call: TRBJ1-5; cdr3_aa: ASSLAPETGRGQPQH
cdr3_length: 13; v_call: TRBV4-3; j_call: TRBJ1-3; cdr3_aa: ASSQESWSGNTIY
cdr3_length: 11; v_call: TRBV13; j_call: TRBJ2-5; cdr3_aa: ASSPVAQETQY
cdr3_length: 12; v_call: TRBV19; j_call: TRBJ1-1; cdr3_aa: ATDGQGSGAEAF
cdr3_length: 13; v_call: TRBV6-6; j_call: TRBJ1-1; cdr3_aa: ASSYESGVNTEAF
cdr3_length: 12; v_call: TRBV6-5; j_call: TRBJ2-7; cdr3_aa: ASSTLQGAREQY
cdr3_length: 13; v_call: TRBV11-2; j_call: TRBJ2-7; cdr3_aa: ASSSRQGGVYEQY
cdr3_length: 10; v_call: TRBV6-5; j_call: TRBJ1-2; cdr3_aa: ASSYEGAGYT
cdr3_length: 13; v_call: TRBV6-5; j_call: TRBJ2-5; cdr3_aa: ASRSGGGGQETQY
cdr3_length: 10; v_call: TRBV5-4; j_call: TRBJ2-7; cdr3_aa: ASSLGRYEQY
cdr3_length: 13; v_call: TRBV5-4; j_call: TRBJ1-2; cdr3_aa: ASSTSRDRVRGYT
cdr3_length: 10; v_call: TRBV12-5; j_call: TRBJ2-1; cdr3_aa: ASGLAGVEQF
cdr3_length: 11; v_call: TRBV7-2; j_call: TRBJ1-2; cdr3_aa: ASSLTGGYGYT
cdr3_length: 14; v_call: TRBV5-6; j_call: TRBJ1-1; cdr3_aa: ASSLAFGVLNTEAF
cdr3_length: 11; v_call: TRBV29-1; j_call: TRBJ1-2; cdr3_aa: SVAGQANYGYT
cdr3_length: 11; v_call: TRBV11-2; j_call: TRBJ2-7; cdr3_aa: ASSPGNSYEQY
cdr3_length: 13; v_call: TRBV30; j_call: TRBJ1-5; cdr3_aa: AWRGTGDSNQPQH
cdr3_length: 9; v_call: TRBV20-1; j_call: TRBJ2-1; cdr3_aa: SARDDRRQF
cdr3_length: 14; v_call: TRBV5-1; j_call: TRBJ2-5; cdr3_aa: ASSLESSWSRETQY
cdr3_length: 13; v_call: TRBV9; j_call: TRBJ2-1; cdr3_aa: ASSVGGGPYNEQF
cdr3_length: 13; v_call: TRBV7-3; j_call: TRBJ2-2; cdr3_aa: ASSLDGTSAGELF
cdr3_length: 12; v_call: TRBV11-1; j_call: TRBJ2-2; cdr3_aa: ASSYFRGTGELF
cdr3_length: 11; v_call: TRBV6-1; j_call: TRBJ1-5; cdr3_aa: ASSPGGGQPQH
cdr3_length: 12; v_call: TRBV2; j_call: TRBJ1-4; cdr3_aa: ASSPGQVDEKLF
cdr3_length: 14; v_call: TRBV7-9; j_call: TRBJ2-3; cdr3_aa: ASSSPGLLQGFTQY
cdr3_length: 12; v_call: TRBV30; j_call: TRBJ1-4; cdr3_aa: AWSVPRVMEKLF
cdr3_length: 12; v_call: TRBV6-6; j_call: TRBJ1-2; cdr3_aa: ASSYGGSLYGYT